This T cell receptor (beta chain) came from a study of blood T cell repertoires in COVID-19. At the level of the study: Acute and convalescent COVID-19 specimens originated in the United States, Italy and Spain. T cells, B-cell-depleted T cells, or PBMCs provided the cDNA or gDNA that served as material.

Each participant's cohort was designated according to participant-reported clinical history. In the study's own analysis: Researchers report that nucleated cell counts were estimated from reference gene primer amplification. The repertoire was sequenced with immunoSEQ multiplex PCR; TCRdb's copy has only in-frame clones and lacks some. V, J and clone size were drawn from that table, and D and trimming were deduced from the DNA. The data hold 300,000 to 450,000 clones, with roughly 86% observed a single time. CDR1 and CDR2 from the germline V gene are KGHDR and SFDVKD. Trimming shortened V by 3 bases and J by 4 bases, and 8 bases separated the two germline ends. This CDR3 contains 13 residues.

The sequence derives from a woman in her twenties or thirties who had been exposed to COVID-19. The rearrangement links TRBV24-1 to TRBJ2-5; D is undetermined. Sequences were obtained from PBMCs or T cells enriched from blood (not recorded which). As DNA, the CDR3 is TGTGCCACCAGTGATACCTGGAGAGAGACCCAGTACTTC. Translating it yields CATSDTWRETQYF.